The 10 T cell receptor beta chains listed next were all sequenced from one sample in a study of human T cells and chemical hapten exposure. Each CDR3 protein gets one entry after TCRdb re-called the RACE reads with MiXCR. In the table there are 39,000 or so distinct CDR3 sequences, more than 3% of which are singletons. Described time point: patch test 1, 2 weeks after DPC sensitization. Treatment specified: therapeutic diphenylcyclopropenone sensitization with weekly scalp DPC. Before extraction, the whole blood was not fractionated, and total RNA was taken from it. Here the sequenced sample was whole blood, taken in connection with sensitization to the hapten diphenylcyclopropenone (DPC). The receptors stem from a middle-aged man with alopecia areata. Some clones in this sample may be carry-over from other donors' samples.

This clonotype was counted ten times or more. The CDR3, as DNA: TGTGCCAGCAGTGACTTGACAGGGTCTCGAAATGAGCAGTTCTTC. It codes for CASSDLTGSRNEQFF. The chain joins TRBV25-1 to TRBJ2-1; the match to TRBD1 covers 7 bases. Germline CDR1 and CDR2: MGHDK and SYGVNS. The ends lost 3 bases at V and 7 bases at J; junction bases unmatched: 9. This CDR3 region has 15 residues.

This clonotype was counted ten times or more. This chain connects TRBV29-1 to TRBJ2-5; 9 bases fit TRBD1. V was clipped by 4 bases and J by 1 base; unmatched bases: 4. The CDR3 has 14 residues. Germline V CDR1 and CDR2: SQVTM, ANQGSEA. CDR3 sequence reads: CSVVKQGAQETQYF. The CDR3 nucleotides read TGCAGCGTTGTCAAACAGGGGGCCCAAGAGACCCAGTACTTC.

In its sample, this clonotype was seen many times. The genes are TRBV7-9 and TRBJ1-2; possible D gene TRBD1, 5 bases. Germline V CDR1 and CDR2: SEHNR, FQNEAQ (reference sequence). With 1 base removed from V and 2 bases from J, the gap between germline ends came to 8 bases. This CDR3 is 14 amino acids long. The CDR3, as DNA: TGTGCCAGCAGCTTAGGTCAGGGCAACTATGGCTACACCTTC. It codes for CASSLGQGNYGYTF.

V gene TRBV5-1 combines with J gene TRBJ1-5; maybe TRBD1 (6 bases). The CDR3 extends over 16 amino acids. CDR1 is SGHRS and CDR2 is YFSETQ in the germline V gene. Trimming took 5 bases from V and 0 from J, leaving 15 bases between them. The CDR3 sequence: CASRSSAGDSNQPQHF. CDR3 coding DNA: TGCGCCAGCAGGTCCTCGGCAGGGGATAGCAATCAGCCCCAGCATTTT.

This clonotype occurred many times. This chain joins TRBV7-3 and TRBJ2-3, with TRBD2 as a possible D gene (6 bases). V shed 5 bases and J shed 4 bases, with 7 bases lying between them. The germline gives CDR1 SGHTA, CDR2 FQGTGA. The CDR3 contains 12 residues. Written as DNA, the CDR3 is TGTGCCAGCAGCACGGGGGCAGATACGCAGTATTTT. It yields the protein CASSTGADTQYF.

This clonotype has only a few counts. The J gene is TRBJ1-6, the V gene TRBV12-3 or TRBV12-4, with D unclear. The V gene lost 2 bases and the J gene lost 6 bases, with 11 bases spanning the gap. CDR3 length: 15 residues. This CDR3 reads CASSLNPGSNSPLHF. CDR3 nucleotides: TGTGCCAGCAGTTTAAATCCTGGTTCTAATTCACCCCTCCACTTT.

This clonotype was counted a few times. This sequence joins TRBV6-4 and TRBJ1-1; D ambiguous. The V end was cut by 5 bases, the J end by 4 bases, with 14 bases between. Looked up from germline, CDR1 is MRHNA and CDR2 is SNTAGT. The CDR3 consists of 14 residues. The CDR3: CASSSQESSTEAFF. The CDR3 coding sequence is TGTGCCAGCAGTAGTCAGGAGAGTAGCACTGAAGCTTTCTTT.

This clonotype was counted ten times or more. The CDR3 region is CSVRTQGLAAETQYF. DNA of the CDR3: TGCAGCGTCCGTACACAGGGGCTGGCGGCAGAGACCCAGTACTTC. The genes are TRBV29-1 and TRBJ2-5; 7 nucleotides line up with TRBD1. The CDR3 is 15 residues long. Losses at the gene ends were 6 bases for V and 4 bases for J; bases not matched to a gene: 14. Looked up from germline, CDR1 is SQVTM and CDR2 is ANQGSEA.

The chain carries TRBV5-1 and TRBJ2-5; D call uncertain. The germline gives CDR1 SGHRS, CDR2 YFSETQ. Trimming removed 3 bases from V and 2 bases from J, with 14 bases in between. This CDR3 has 15 amino acids. CDR3 region: CASSSTPLEQETQYF. As DNA, the CDR3 is TGCGCCAGCAGCTCCACCCCTCTAGAACAAGAGACCCAGTACTTC. The variable domain in full, with the rest retrieved from reference TRBV5-1 and TRBJ2-5, is KAGVTQTPRYLIKTRGQQVTLSCSPISGHRSVSWYQQTPGQGLQFLFEYFSETQRNKGNFPGRFSGRQFSNSRSEMNVSTLELGDSALYLCASSSTPLEQETQYFGPGTRLLVL.

In its sample, this clonotype was seen many times. This chain joins TRBV25-1 and TRBJ2-3; D is ambiguous. V was pared by 2 bases and J by 4 bases, with 16 bases between. Germline V gene data show CDR1 as MGHDK and CDR2 as SYGVNS. The CDR3 loop spans 16 amino acids. The CDR3 sequence is CASSEAQAIGADTQYF. The CDR3 DNA reads TGTGCCAGCAGTGAAGCCCAGGCTATTGGGGCAGATACGCAGTATTTT.